These 14 T cell receptor beta chains came from one sample sequenced in a study of blood T cell repertoires in COVID-19 (TCRdb year 2020). Libraries were made using the immunoSEQ multiplex PCR assay. Here the immuneACCESS table is served through TCRdb, limited to in-frame sequences with V and J called. Missing clones are a known gap in these copies; in checked studies unresolved V genes cover under half, and the rest lacks a known reason. This sample lists about 120,000 clones; around 81% were detected once. Of the sample, about 10% falls within the top ten clones. Sample: peripheral blood. The receptor set was obtained from a human donor in a cohort sampled during active COVID-19.

This clone was seen a few times. The chain joins TRBV7-9 to TRBJ1-6; 9 bases line up with TRBD1. The CDR3 has 15 residues. The germline V gene has CDR1 SEHNR and CDR2 FQNEAQ (reference sequence). The ends lost 1 base at V and 7 bases at J; junction bases unmatched: 2. The CDR3 region is CASSLGQGENSPLHF. The CDR3 DNA follows: TGTGCCAGCAGCTTAGGACAGGGGGAGAATTCACCCCTCCACTTT.

The chain uses TRBV28 and TRBJ2-1; no clear D. The V gene lost 2 bases and the J gene lost 1 base, with 9 bases spanning the gap. Germline assignment: CDR1 MDHEN and CDR2 SYDVKM. This CDR3 spans 15 amino acids. CDR3 DNA: TGTGCCAGCAGTTTAAGTACAGAGTCCTACAATGAGCAGTTCTTC. It specifies CASSLSTESYNEQFF.

This chain joins TRBV28 and TRBJ2-1; possibly TRBD2 for D (6 bases). CDR1 and CDR2 (germline): MDHEN, SYDVKM. This CDR3 has 17 amino acids. V lost 7 bases and J 7 bases, leaving 26 bases between the germline ends. The CDR3 region has the DNA TGTGCCAGCAACCTAAGCCCCGGAAGCGGGCCGACGAATGAGCAGTTCTTC. This encodes CASNLSPGSGPTNEQFF.

The gene calls are TRBV7-9 and TRBJ1-1, with 7 bases matching TRBD1. V shed 2 bases and J 8 bases; nucleotides not matched to a gene: 14. The CDR3 consists of 16 residues. CDR1 and CDR2 (germline): SEHNR, FQNEAQ (reference sequence). CDR3 bases: TGTGCCAGCAGCTTATCGAGGACAGGTTATGTCGAAGAAGCTTTCTTT. Residues: CASSLSRTGYVEEAFF.

This rearrangement joins TRBV4-1 to TRBJ1-1; D is unclear. Trimming took off 1 base at V and 0 bases at J, with 9 bases between the two ends. Germline assignment: CDR1 MGHRA and CDR2 YSYEKL. CDR3 length: 15 residues. This CDR3 is CASSQVWSMNTEAFF. The DNA of the CDR3 is TGCGCCAGCAGCCAAGTCTGGAGCATGAACACTGAAGCTTTCTTT.

V is TRBV12-3 or TRBV12-4 and J is TRBJ1-4, with D hard to call. The length of the CDR3 is 13 residues. With 5 bases removed from V and 0 bases from J, the gap between germline ends came to 4 bases. Written as DNA, the CDR3 is TGTGCCAGCAGTGTCGCAACTAATGAAAAACTGTTTTTT. Translation: CASSVATNEKLFF.

The chain is built from TRBV9 and TRBJ2-7; TRBD2 might be the D (5 bases). CDR3 length: 15 amino acids. V lost 4 bases and J 3 bases, leaving 17 bases between the germline ends. From germline, CDR1 is SGDLS and CDR2 YYNGEE. DNA of the CDR3: TGTGCCAGCAGCCCACCCCCCCCACTAGACTACGAGCAGTACTTC. It is translated as CASSPPPPLDYEQYF. The full variable domain, its missing parts supplied by reference TRBV9 and TRBJ2-7, is DSGVTQTPKHLITATGQRVTLRCSPRSGDLSVYWYQQSLDQGLQFLIQYYNGEERAKGNILERFSAQQFPDLHSELNLSSLELGDSALYFCASSPPPPLDYEQYFGPGTRLTVT.

The rearrangement uses TRBV19 and TRBJ1-1; a weak D match, TRBD1 (6 bases). CDR1 and CDR2 (germline): LNHDA, SQIVND (reference sequence). The germline V and J ends were trimmed by 3 bases and 0 bases, with 11 bases remaining between them. CDR3 size: 15 residues. The CDR3 region is CASSMDGTLNTEAFF. CDR3 in DNA: TGTGCCAGTAGTATGGACGGGACACTGAACACTGAAGCTTTCTTT.

This chain links TRBV9 with TRBJ2-7, with a tentative D call TRBD2 (7 bases). Germline values: CDR1 SGDLS, CDR2 YYNGEE. V was clipped by 0 bases and J by 6 bases, with 16 bases between them. The CDR3 contains 15 residues. The DNA for the CDR3 is TGTGCCAGCAGCGTAGCGGGGGGCTGGGGGCCCGAGCAGTACTTC. Translated, it gives CASSVAGGWGPEQYF.

This chain uses TRBV11-3 with TRBJ2-1, with a weak D call TRBD2 (6 bases). The CDR3 loop spans 14 amino acids. Looked up from germline, CDR1 is SGHNT and CDR2 is YENEEA. V lost 2 bases and J 6 bases, leaving 11 bases between the germline ends. The CDR3 region is CASSLTIGGNEQFF. The CDR3 nucleotides read TGTGCCAGCAGCTTAACTATCGGGGGCAATGAGCAGTTCTTC. Supplemented by reference TRBV11-3 and TRBJ2-1, the full variable domain reads EAGVVQSPRYKIIEKKQPVAFWCNPISGHNTLYWYLQNLGQGPELLIRYENEEAVDDSQLPKDRFSAERLKGVDSTLKIQPAELGDSAVYLCASSLTIGGNEQFFGPGTRLTVL.

The gene calls are TRBV30 and TRBJ2-7; D unresolved. V was shortened by 4 bases and J by 7 bases, with 17 bases between the two germline ends. Germline V gene lookup returns CDR1 GTSNPN and CDR2 SVGIG (reference sequence). The CDR3 is made up of 13 amino acids. The CDR3 nucleotides are TGTGCCTGGACGAGACTCGCCAATGAGGAGCAGTACTTC. This sequence encodes CAWTRLANEEQYF.

The chain recombines TRBV28 with TRBJ2-7; 9 nucleotides match TRBD1. The germline V gene encodes CDR1 MDHEN and CDR2 SYDVKM. The CDR3 consists of 13 residues. V dropped 6 bases and J dropped 4; count of bases not matched to a gene: 4. In DNA form, the CDR3 reads TGTGCCAGCAGATCTGACAGGGGGTACGAGCAGTACTTC. Amino acids: CASRSDRGYEQYF.

The count of this clone is one. V and J are TRBV28 and TRBJ2-1; 9 nucleotides match TRBD2. From germline, CDR1 is MDHEN and CDR2 SYDVKM. The CDR3 covers 15 residues. V lost 5 bases and J lost 9; bases outside the gene matches: 11. The CDR3 DNA reads as TGTGCCAGCAGTCCGGAGGCTAGCGGGAAGGGTGAGCAGTTCTTC. Translating it yields CASSPEASGKGEQFF.

The chain has TRBV29-1 and TRBJ2-5, with D unclear. Germline V CDR1 and CDR2: SQVTM, ANQGSEA. V lost 4 bases and J 4 bases, leaving 4 bases between the germline ends. This CDR3 region has 10 residues. The CDR3 sequence is CSVGAETQYF. The CDR3 DNA is TGCAGCGTTGGAGCAGAGACCCAGTACTTC. The entire variable domain, with the rest obtained from reference TRBV29-1 and TRBJ2-5, is as follows: SAVISQKPSRDICQRGTSLTIQCQVDSQVTMMFWYRQQPGQSLTLIATANQGSEATYESGFVIDKFPISRPNLTFSTLTVSNMSPEDSSIYLCSVGAETQYFGPGTRLLVL.